The rows below give T cell receptor beta chains drawn from one sample of a study of T cells in Graves' hyperthyroidism and ophthalmopathy. TCRdb re-analysed the multiplex PCR reads in MiXCR, keeping a single row per CDR3 protein. The repertoire has around 390,000 distinct CDR3 sequences, approximately 15% of them found once; the top ten carry around a fifth. Sequencing was carried out using blood. The receptors were gathered from a woman aged 30 to 39 with Graves' ophthalmopathy. CDR3s leave out the opening cysteine and the closing phenylalanine or tryptophan. Each record gives: J gene, V gene, CDR3 protein.

j_call: TRBJ2-3
v_call: TRBV11-3
cdr3_aa: ASTGLALDTQY

j_call: TRBJ2-5
v_call: TRBV14
cdr3_aa: ASSGGTGGSNQY

j_call: TRBJ2-3
v_call: TRBV7-2
cdr3_aa: ASSQVADTQY

j_call: TRBJ2-5
v_call: TRBV10-1
cdr3_aa: ASSESLVSQETQY

j_call: TRBJ1-4
v_call: TRBV7-8
cdr3_aa: ASSSGTTNEKLF

j_call: TRBJ2-3
v_call: TRBV7-2
cdr3_aa: ASSERGGRADTQY

j_call: TRBJ2-1
v_call: TRBV6-2/TRBV6-3
cdr3_aa: AISESTSGGPGVGSEQF

j_call: TRBJ1-1
v_call: TRBV5-6
cdr3_aa: ASSSRGLKAEAF

j_call: TRBJ2-7
v_call: TRBV29-1
cdr3_aa: SVTTIGRGEYEQY

j_call: TRBJ2-1
v_call: TRBV15
cdr3_aa: ATSNTAGGYNEQF

j_call: TRBJ2-3
v_call: TRBV20-1
cdr3_aa: SASGGTSGGNTDTQY

j_call: TRBJ2-1
v_call: TRBV5-1
cdr3_aa: ASSPGEVEF

j_call: TRBJ2-1
v_call: TRBV20-1
cdr3_aa: SAPPISLGEQF

j_call: TRBJ2-3
v_call: TRBV28
cdr3_aa: ASSERMGRATDTQY

j_call: TRBJ2-3
v_call: TRBV13
cdr3_aa: ASSLGGGRDTQY

j_call: TRBJ1-5
v_call: TRBV10-3
cdr3_aa: AISPQGLGPQH

j_call: TRBJ2-1
v_call: TRBV6-1
cdr3_aa: ATQRGGAYNEQF

j_call: TRBJ2-7
v_call: TRBV28
cdr3_aa: ASSRPGDRIYEQY

j_call: TRBJ2-4
v_call: TRBV6-1
cdr3_aa: ASSELGVDIQY

j_call: TRBJ1-5
v_call: TRBV7-2
cdr3_aa: ARKGNQPQH

j_call: TRBJ2-7
v_call: TRBV27
cdr3_aa: ASSQSGGLNEQY

j_call: TRBJ2-1
v_call: TRBV20-1
cdr3_aa: SASLTNERNEQF

j_call: TRBJ2-3
v_call: TRBV24-1
cdr3_aa: ATSDLPKTDTQY

j_call: TRBJ2-7
v_call: TRBV7-9
cdr3_aa: ASSSRVSYEQY

j_call: TRBJ2-7
v_call: TRBV11-2
cdr3_aa: ASSLGLGLVEQY

j_call: TRBJ2-1
v_call: TRBV2
cdr3_aa: ASNKLAGRYNEQF

j_call: TRBJ2-7
v_call: TRBV6-2/TRBV6-3
cdr3_aa: ASSFFRDGSYEQY

j_call: TRBJ2-5
v_call: TRBV28
cdr3_aa: ASSGPGQMEETQY

j_call: TRBJ2-7
v_call: TRBV7-6
cdr3_aa: ASSLDQNYEQY

j_call: TRBJ2-1
v_call: TRBV13
cdr3_aa: ASSSGTGAHEQF

j_call: TRBJ1-6
v_call: TRBV9
cdr3_aa: ASSTGQGASNSPLH

j_call: TRBJ2-1
v_call: TRBV19
cdr3_aa: ASRTGLGVSNEQF

j_call: TRBJ1-5
v_call: TRBV14
cdr3_aa: ASSQDWNQPQH